The rows below give T cell receptor beta chains drawn from one sample of a study of T-cell memory formation after mild COVID-19. TCRdb re-called the 5' RACE reads through MiXCR, storing one row per CDR3 protein. The sample shows roughly 250,000 distinct CDR3 sequences, about a sixth of them seen only once. The source material was PBMCs or a T cell subset sorted from them (not recorded which). Receptor source: a man between 18 and 29 years old who had mild COVID-19 (a few samples of this study predate the infection). Cell type and time point are not known. CDR3s include the opening cysteine and the closing phenylalanine or tryptophan. D genes are given only for firm matches. Clone size is shown for a subset of rows, as once, few, many or a class of expanded clone.

V,J,size,D,CDR3,DNA
TRBV6-5,TRBJ2-5,NA,TRBD2,CASSYSGTTQETQYF,TGTGCCAGCAGTTACTCGGGGACTACTCAAGAGACCCAGTACTTC
TRBV6-7,TRBJ2-2,NA,NA,CASEREESNTGELFF,TGTGCCAGCGAGAGGGAAGAATCGAACACCGGGGAGCTGTTTTTT
TRBV5-6,TRBJ2-3,NA,NA,CASSLQGTQYF,TGTGCCAGCAGCTTGCAGGGTACGCAGTATTTT
TRBV5-5,TRBJ1-3,NA,NA,CASSLTGGGSGNTIYF,TGTGCCAGCAGCCTTACAGGCGGGGGATCTGGAAACACCATATATTTT
TRBV5-6,TRBJ2-1,many,NA,CASSLRPGAYNEQFF,TGTGCCAGCAGCTTGCGTCCAGGAGCCTACAATGAGCAGTTCTTC
TRBV6-6,TRBJ2-1,many,TRBD2,CASSYPTRLAGGSSANEQFF,TGTGCCAGCAGTTACCCTACCAGACTAGCGGGGGGGAGCTCGGCGAATGAGCAGTTCTTC
TRBV4-1,TRBJ1-1,NA,NA,CASSPRYSNTEAFF,TGCGCCAGCAGCCCTAGATATTCCAACACTGAAGCTTTCTTT
TRBV12-3/TRBV12-4,TRBJ2-7,NA,TRBD1,CASTFRGTSYEQYF,TGTGCCAGCACCTTCAGGGGGACCTCCTACGAGCAGTACTTC
TRBV5-4,TRBJ2-2,few,TRBD1,CASSKQGAGELFF,TGTGCCAGCAGCAAACAGGGGGCCGGGGAGCTGTTTTTT
TRBV6-6,TRBJ2-6,many,NA,CASSYSGDSGANVLTF,TGTGCCAGCAGTTACTCGGGGGACTCTGGGGCCAACGTCCTGACTTTC
TRBV4-3,TRBJ2-3,NA,NA,CASSQDSRGFGTDTQYF,TGCGCCAGCAGCCAAGATTCTCGGGGATTTGGGACAGATACGCAGTATTTT
TRBV29-1,TRBJ2-3,NA,NA,CSVVGAGEADTQYF,TGCAGCGTTGTAGGGGCAGGGGAGGCAGATACGCAGTATTTT